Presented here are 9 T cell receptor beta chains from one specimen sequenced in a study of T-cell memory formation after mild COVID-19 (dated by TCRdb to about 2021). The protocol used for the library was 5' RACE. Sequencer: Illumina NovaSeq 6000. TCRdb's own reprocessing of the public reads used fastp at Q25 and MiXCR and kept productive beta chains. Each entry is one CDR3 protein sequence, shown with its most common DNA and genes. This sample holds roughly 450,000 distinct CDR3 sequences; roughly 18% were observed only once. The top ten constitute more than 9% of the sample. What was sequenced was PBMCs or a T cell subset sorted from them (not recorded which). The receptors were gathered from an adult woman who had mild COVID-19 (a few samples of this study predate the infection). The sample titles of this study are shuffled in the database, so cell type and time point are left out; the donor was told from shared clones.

CDR3 residues: CATSDDVIYEQFF. CDR3 DNA sequence: TGTGCCACCAGTGATGATGTTATTTATGAGCAGTTCTTC. The chain uses TRBV24-1 and TRBJ2-1, with D unclear. There are 13 residues in the CDR3. Per the germline V gene, CDR1 is KGHDR and CDR2 is SFDVKD. V lost 3 bases to trimming and J lost 8 bases, with 10 bases between them.

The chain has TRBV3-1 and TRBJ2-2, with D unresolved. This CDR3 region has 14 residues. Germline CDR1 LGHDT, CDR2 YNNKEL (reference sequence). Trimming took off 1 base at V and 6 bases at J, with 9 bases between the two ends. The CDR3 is CASSQAVPPGELFF. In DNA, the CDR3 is TGTGCCAGCAGCCAAGCGGTCCCGCCCGGGGAGCTGTTTTTT.

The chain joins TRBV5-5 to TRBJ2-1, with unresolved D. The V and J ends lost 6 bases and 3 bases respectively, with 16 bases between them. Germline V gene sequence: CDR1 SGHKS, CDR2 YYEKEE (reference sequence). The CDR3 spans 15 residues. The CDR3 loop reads CASTPNPRFYNEQFF. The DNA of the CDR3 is TGTGCCAGCACCCCGAATCCAAGGTTCTACAATGAGCAGTTCTTC.

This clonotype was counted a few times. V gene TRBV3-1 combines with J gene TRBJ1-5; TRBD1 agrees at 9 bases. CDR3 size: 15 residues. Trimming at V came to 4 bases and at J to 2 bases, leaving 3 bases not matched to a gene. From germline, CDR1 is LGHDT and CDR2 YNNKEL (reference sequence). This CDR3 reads CASSPRTGGNQPQHF. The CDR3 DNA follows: TGTGCCAGCAGCCCCCGGACAGGGGGCAATCAGCCCCAGCATTTT.

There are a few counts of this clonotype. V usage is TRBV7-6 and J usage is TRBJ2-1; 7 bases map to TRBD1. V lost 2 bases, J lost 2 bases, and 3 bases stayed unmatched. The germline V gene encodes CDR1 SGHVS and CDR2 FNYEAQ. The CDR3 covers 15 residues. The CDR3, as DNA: TGTGCCAGCAGCTTATACAGGGGTGCCTACAATGAGCAGTTCTTC. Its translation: CASSLYRGAYNEQFF.

The CDR3 DNA reads TGTGCCAGCAGCTTATCGTGGGTGCAAGAGACCCAGTACTTC. It yields the protein CASSLSWVQETQYF. The rearrangement joins TRBV7-9 to TRBJ2-5; no reliable D call. The germline V and J ends were trimmed by 2 bases and 2 bases, with 9 bases remaining between them. Germline CDR1 is SEHNR and CDR2 is FQNEAQ (reference sequence). The CDR3 is 14 amino acids.

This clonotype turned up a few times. The CDR3 here is CASSEGSYGYTF. As DNA, the CDR3 is TGTGCCAGCAGCGAGGGGAGCTATGGCTACACCTTC. This sequence joins TRBV6-2 or TRBV6-3 and TRBJ1-2; possibly TRBD1 for D (5 bases). This CDR3 is 12 amino acids long. CDR1 MNHEY and CDR2 SVGEGT come from the germline V gene. The V end was cut by 6 bases, the J end by 4 bases, with 9 bases between.

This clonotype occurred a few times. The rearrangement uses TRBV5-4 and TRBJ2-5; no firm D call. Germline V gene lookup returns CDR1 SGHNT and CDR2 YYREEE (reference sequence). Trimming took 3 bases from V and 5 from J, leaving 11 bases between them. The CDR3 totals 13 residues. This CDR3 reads CASSYPGRETQYF. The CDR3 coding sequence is TGTGCCAGCAGCTACCCCGGCCGGGAGACCCAGTACTTC.

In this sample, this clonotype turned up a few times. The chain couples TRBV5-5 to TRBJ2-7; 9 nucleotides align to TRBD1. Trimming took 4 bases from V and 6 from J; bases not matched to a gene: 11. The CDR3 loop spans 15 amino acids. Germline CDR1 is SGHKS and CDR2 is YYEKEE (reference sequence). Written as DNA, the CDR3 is TGTGCCAGCAGCCCGGACAGGGGCCGTTCCGGCGAGCAGTACTTC. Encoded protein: CASSPDRGRSGEQYF.